The TCR beta chain described here comes from a study of blood T cell repertoires in COVID-19. V was pared by 7 bases and J by 6 bases, with 15 bases between. The CDR3 is made up of 14 amino acids. Germline lookup yields CDR1 MNHEY and CDR2 SMNVEV (reference sequence). Authors' processing steps: How many nucleated cells were present was estimated from reference gene primer amplification. Sequencing used immunoSEQ multiplex PCR; TCRdb keeps in-frame clones, though not all of them. V and J calls and clone size are copied from that table; D and trimming were computed from the DNA. This sample has fewer than 85,000 clones, with roughly four fifths found just once.

The TCR sequence derives from a human donor in a cohort sampled during active COVID-19. This rearrangement joins TRBV27 to TRBJ2-2; tentatively, D is TRBD2 (6 bases). Material for sequencing was peripheral blood. CDR3 sequence reads: CASNSFPGAGELFF. DNA of the CDR3: TGTGCCAGCAATTCTTTTCCGGGGGCCGGGGAGCTGTTTTTT.